The 18 T cell receptor beta chains below come from one sample, sequenced in a study of blood T cell repertoires in COVID-19 (dated by TCRdb to the early 2020s). To prepare the library, the immunoSEQ multiplex PCR assay was applied. In TCRdb, the immuneACCESS table is reduced to in-frame sequences with V and J assigned. These tables do not hold every clone; where another copy was compared, an unresolved V gene accounts for under half, and the others remain unexplained. The sample table holds about 52,000 clones, of which less than 90% were seen once. Together, the top ten hold about a sixth of the sample. Source material: peripheral blood. The origin of the receptors is a human donor with active COVID-19. The donor label of this sample is uncertain.

CDR3 sequence: CASTAGVVEPAGELFF. The CDR3 nucleotides read TGCGCCAGCACAGCGGGGGTAGTGGAGCCTGCCGGGGAGCTGTTTTTT. This chain joins TRBV5-1 and TRBJ2-2, with 8 bases identical to TRBD2. The CDR3 runs 16 residues. Trimming at V came to 6 bases and at J to 6 bases, leaving 13 bases not matched to a gene. CDR1 is SGHRS, CDR2 YFSETQ, per germline.

Here the CDR3 DNA reads TGCGCCAGCAGCCAAGATCTGGGGCTACTCTACAATGAGCAGTTCTTC. Translation: CASSQDLGLLYNEQFF. This sequence joins TRBV4-3 and TRBJ2-1, with D tentatively TRBD1 (5 bases). The CDR3 sequence is 16 residues long. Trimming cost V 0 bases and J 3 bases, with 12 bases left between them. The V gene's germline CDR1 is LGHNA and CDR2 YSLEER.

The chain carries TRBV6-6 and TRBJ1-3; 7 positions match TRBD1. Germline CDR1 and CDR2: MNHNY and SVGAGI (reference sequence). Unmatched junction bases numbered 6, after V lost 6 bases and J lost 4 bases. The CDR3 runs 14 residues. As DNA, the CDR3 is TGTGCCAGCAGCCCCCAGGGGGACGGAAACACCATATATTTT. Protein: CASSPQGDGNTIYF.

In its sample, this clone was seen a few times. The V gene is TRBV7-8, the J gene TRBJ2-7; D is ambiguous. Trimming took off 1 base at V and 9 bases at J, with 13 bases between the two ends. Germline lookup yields CDR1 SGHVS and CDR2 FQNEAQ. The CDR3 runs to 13 residues. The chain's CDR3 is CASSLGRSRGQYF. DNA of the CDR3: TGTGCCAGCAGCTTAGGGCGGTCACGCGGGCAGTACTTC.

The V gene is TRBV27, the J gene TRBJ1-1; D perhaps matches TRBD1 (6 bases). CDR1 is MNHEY, CDR2 SMNVEV, per germline (reference sequence). The CDR3 contains 15 residues. V was clipped by 6 bases and J by 4 bases, with 18 bases between them. CDR3 region: CASSPGQFPSTEAFF. The CDR3 nucleotides read TGTGCCAGCAGCCCCGGACAGTTCCCCAGCACTGAAGCTTTCTTT.

This clone was observed a single time. This chain links TRBV5-4 with TRBJ2-3; 7 bases match TRBD2. The J segment lost 5 bases and the V segment lost 1 base, leaving 13 bases of the junction unmatched. This CDR3 has 17 residues. Germline lookup yields CDR1 SGHNT and CDR2 YYREEE (reference sequence). The DNA of the CDR3 is TGTGCCAGCAGCTTGCTTAGCGGGTACCCTACGGGAGATACGCAGTATTTT. It codes for CASSLLSGYPTGDTQYF.

This clone was found once. The chain carries TRBV18 and TRBJ2-5; D possibly corresponds to TRBD1 (7 bases). V shed 4 bases and J shed 4 bases, with 16 bases lying between them. The CDR3 length is 15 residues. Germline-derived CDR1 and CDR2 are KGHSH and LQKENI. The CDR3 is CASSRSSQGGETQYF. CDR3 bases: TGTGCCAGCTCACGGTCCAGCCAGGGGGGAGAGACCCAGTACTTC.

The V and J genes are TRBV9 and TRBJ2-2; 9 positions agree with TRBD1. Germline V CDR1 and CDR2: SGDLS, YYNGEE. V was pared by 0 bases and J by 8 bases, with 11 bases of the junction left unmatched. CDR3 length: 17 amino acids. CDR3 in amino acids: CASSVGGTYGTGGELFF. Written as DNA, the CDR3 is TGTGCCAGCAGCGTAGGAGGAACCTACGGGACAGGGGGGGAGCTGTTTTTT.

The gene calls are TRBV27 and TRBJ1-3, with D tentatively TRBD1 (5 bases). The V and J ends lost 3 bases and 2 bases respectively, with 11 bases between them. Germline-derived CDR1 and CDR2 are MNHEY and SMNVEV (reference sequence). This CDR3 has 15 amino acids. As DNA, the CDR3 is TGTGCCAGCAGTTTGGGGCGGGGGGCTGGAAACACCATATATTTT. Amino acids: CASSLGRGAGNTIYF.

V gene TRBV6-5 combines with J gene TRBJ2-1; D may be TRBD1 (6 bases). Trimming cost V 5 bases and J 13 bases, with 15 bases left between them. This CDR3 region has 12 residues. CDR1 is MNHEY and CDR2 is SVGAGI in the germline V gene. The CDR3 bases are TGTGCCAGCAGTCACCAGTCAGGGGAACAGTTCTTC. It encodes CASSHQSGEQFF.

The genes are TRBV29-1 and TRBJ2-2; D unclear. Trimming shortened V by 7 bases and J by 6 bases, and 6 bases separated the two germline ends. This CDR3 contains 10 residues. In germline, CDR1 is SQVTM, CDR2 ANQGSEA. CDR3 sequence: CSARAGELFF. The CDR3 DNA follows: TGCAGCGCTCGAGCCGGGGAGCTGTTTTTT.

J is TRBJ1-2 and V is TRBV19; D gene ambiguous. The CDR3 length is 13 residues. CDR1 and CDR2 (germline): LNHDA, SQIVND (reference sequence). Between the trimmed V and J ends, which lost 7 bases and 4 bases, there was a span of 13 bases. CDR3 coding DNA: TGTGCCAGTACCGACTACACGGGCTATGGCTACACCTTC. It encodes CASTDYTGYGYTF. Full variable domain (missing parts from reference TRBV19 and TRBJ1-2): DGGITQSPKYLFRKEGQNVTLSCEQNLNHDAMYWYRQDPGQGLRLIYYSQIVNDFQKGDIAEGYSVSREKKESFPLTVTSAQKNPTAFYLCASTDYTGYGYTFGSGTRLTVV.

The chain recombines TRBV29-1 with TRBJ1-1; TRBD1 is a possible D gene (5 bases). There are 13 residues in the CDR3. Trimming removed 7 bases from V and 2 bases from J, with 14 bases in between. Germline V gene lookup returns CDR1 SQVTM and CDR2 ANQGSEA. In DNA, the CDR3 is TGCAGCGCTCCCGCGGGGGTAAACACTGAAGCTTTCTTT. Protein: CSAPAGVNTEAFF. Full variable domain (remainder filled in from reference TRBV29-1 and TRBJ1-1): SAVISQKPSRDICQRGTSLTIQCQVDSQVTMMFWYRQQPGQSLTLIATANQGSEATYESGFVIDKFPISRPNLTFSTLTVSNMSPEDSSIYLCSAPAGVNTEAFFGQGTRLTVV.

This clone was recorded only once. The J gene is TRBJ1-4, the V gene TRBV5-1, with 9 bases identical to TRBD1. The V and J ends lost 3 bases and 5 bases, in that order; junction bases with no gene match: 5. The CDR3 runs to 15 residues. Per germline, CDR1 SGHRS and CDR2 YFSETQ. DNA for the CDR3: TGCGCCAGCAGCTCCCTTACAGGGGGCAATGAAAAACTGTTTTTT. This gives the protein CASSSLTGGNEKLFF.

The chain recombines TRBV7-9 with TRBJ1-2; no reliable D call. Germline values: CDR1 SEHNR, CDR2 FQNEAQ (reference sequence). The CDR3 runs 13 residues. The V end lost 5 bases, the J end lost 4 bases, and 11 bases lay between the germline ends. DNA for the CDR3: TGTGCCAGCAGCCAAGATCCAGGCTATGGCTACACCTTC. This encodes CASSQDPGYGYTF.

The rearrangement joins TRBV15 to TRBJ2-5; the D is unclear. CDR3 length: 12 amino acids. V was trimmed by 3 bases and J by 4 bases, leaving 6 bases between them. Per germline, CDR1 LNHNV and CDR2 YYDKDF (reference sequence). CDR3 sequence reads: CATSSVVETQYF. CDR3 DNA sequence: TGTGCCACCAGCAGCGTAGTAGAGACCCAGTACTTC.

This clone is a singleton in its sample. CDR3 residues: CASSYPSGGPYNEQFF. In nucleotides, the CDR3 is TGTGCCAGCAGTTACCCCAGCGGGGGGCCCTACAATGAGCAGTTCTTC. The gene calls are TRBV6-5 and TRBJ2-1, with TRBD2 identical over 9 bases. The ends lost 2 bases at V and 2 bases at J; junction bases unmatched: 4. The CDR3 extends over 16 amino acids. Germline CDR1 reads MNHEY; CDR2 reads SVGAGI.

V and J are TRBV27 and TRBJ2-4, with 11 bases lining up with TRBD2. The CDR3 has 18 residues. Germline V gives CDR1 MNHEY, CDR2 SMNVEV (reference sequence). V shed 0 bases and J 0 bases; nucleotides not matched to a gene: 4. Here the CDR3 DNA reads TGTGCCAGCAGTTTATCAACTAGCGGGGGCTTAGCCAAAAACATTCAGTACTTC. This translates into CASSLSTSGGLAKNIQYF.